This is a list of T cell receptor beta chains from one sample in a study of blood T cells in healthy people across ages. Via MiXCR, TCRdb re-called the 5' RACE reads, giving one row per CDR3 protein. This sample carries over 1,500,000 distinct CDR3 sequences, around half of them seen once, and the ten largest clones take less than 2.5%. What was sequenced was blood. Receptors were obtained from a woman aged 40-49 years in good health. CDR3s include the opening cysteine and the closing phenylalanine or tryptophan. The order of the fields is V gene, CDR3 length, J gene, clone size, D gene, CDR3 protein, CDR3 DNA. A D gene is named only where the DNA matches it firmly. Expanded clones get a size class; other rows say once, few or many, or leave the size out.

V: TRBV7-8; length: 14; J: TRBJ2-5; size: NA; D: NA; CDR3: CASSLAGEEETQYF; DNA: TGTGCCAGCAGCTTAGCAGGCGAAGAAGAGACCCAGTACTTC
V: TRBV28; length: 16; J: TRBJ2-5; size: NA; D: TRBD2; CDR3: CASSLLVGLAGEEQYF; DNA: TGTGCCAGCAGTTTACTAGTCGGGCTAGCGGGAGAAGAGCAGTACTTC
V: TRBV7-2; length: 15; J: TRBJ2-5; size: few; D: NA; CDR3: CASSGQQGTGETQYF; DNA: TGTGCCAGCAGCGGACAACAGGGGACTGGGGAGACCCAGTACTTC
V: TRBV5-1; length: 14; J: TRBJ2-1; size: NA; D: NA; CDR3: CASSLGQFWDEQFF; DNA: TGCGCCAGCAGCTTGGGACAGTTTTGGGATGAGCAGTTCTTC
V: TRBV21-1; length: 13; J: TRBJ2-1; size: few; D: NA; CDR3: CASSNPVNNEQFF; DNA: TGTGCCAGCAGCAACCCTGTCAACAATGAGCAGTTCTTC
V: TRBV9; length: 15; J: TRBJ2-4; size: NA; D: TRBD2; CDR3: CASSVGGGNQNIQYF; DNA: TGTGCCAGCAGCGTTGGCGGGGGGAACCAAAACATTCAGTACTTC
V: TRBV27; length: 17; J: TRBJ2-7; size: few; D: TRBD2; CDR3: CASSPLAGVGFPYEQYF; DNA: TGTGCCAGCAGCCCACTAGCGGGGGTGGGGTTCCCCTACGAGCAGTACTTC
V: TRBV6-1; length: 15; J: TRBJ1-5; size: NA; D: NA; CDR3: CASSDSMEVDQPQHF; DNA: TGTGCCAGCAGTGATAGCATGGAGGTAGATCAGCCCCAGCATTTT
V: TRBV5-1; length: 16; J: TRBJ2-3; size: few; D: TRBD2; CDR3: CASSRFSGGPTDTQYF; DNA: TGCGCCAGCAGCCGATTTAGCGGGGGACCCACAGATACGCAGTATTTT
V: TRBV7-2; length: 14; J: TRBJ1-2; size: few; D: TRBD1; CDR3: CASSLTGTGGGYTF; DNA: TGTGCCAGCAGCCTCACCGGGACAGGGGGCGGCTACACCTTC
V: TRBV10-3; length: 14; J: TRBJ1-2; size: NA; D: TRBD1; CDR3: CAISEVGQGQGYTF; DNA: TGTGCCATCAGTGAGGTAGGACAGGGGCAAGGCTACACCTTC
V: TRBV6-5; length: 12; J: TRBJ2-5; size: NA; D: NA; CDR3: CASRSSDRREYF; DNA: TGTGCCAGCAGATCAAGCGACAGACGGGAGTACTTC
V: TRBV9; length: 16; J: TRBJ2-5; size: few; D: TRBD2; CDR3: CASSQGSGAYQETQYF; DNA: TGTGCCAGCAGCCAAGGTAGCGGGGCGTACCAAGAGACCCAGTACTTC
V: TRBV20-1; length: 17; J: TRBJ2-3; size: NA; D: TRBD2; CDR3: CSARDPTSGGYTDTQYF; DNA: TGCAGTGCTAGAGATCCGACTAGCGGGGGATACACAGATACGCAGTATTTT
V: TRBV20-1; length: 14; J: TRBJ1-2; size: few; D: NA; CDR3: CSASYYSPNYGYTF; DNA: TGCAGTGCTAGTTACTATTCACCTAACTATGGCTACACCTTC
V: TRBV7-2; length: 15; J: TRBJ2-1; size: NA; D: NA; CDR3: CASSLRLYSYNEQFF; DNA: TGTGCCAGCAGCCTACGACTGTACTCCTACAATGAGCAGTTCTTC
V: TRBV5-1; length: 17; J: TRBJ1-6; size: NA; D: NA; CDR3: CASSLGGPSSYNSPLHF; DNA: TGCGCCAGCAGCTTGGGTGGCCCGAGCTCCTATAATTCACCCCTCCACTTT
V: TRBV20-1; length: 11; J: TRBJ1-1; size: NA; D: NA; CDR3: CSASKGTEAFF; DNA: TGCAGTGCTAGCAAGGGTACTGAAGCTTTCTTT
V: TRBV24-1; length: 16; J: TRBJ2-3; size: NA; D: NA; CDR3: CATSDPTLGGTDTQYF; DNA: TGTGCCACCAGTGATCCAACACTAGGAGGCACAGATACGCAGTATTTT
V: TRBV5-1; length: 15; J: TRBJ1-2; size: few; D: NA; CDR3: CASSQDPQGGSGYTF; DNA: TGCGCCAGCAGCCAGGACCCCCAGGGCGGTAGTGGCTACACCTTC
V: TRBV27; length: 13; J: TRBJ2-1; size: NA; D: NA; CDR3: CASSLSRGDEQFF; DNA: TGTGCCAGCAGTTTAAGTAGGGGCGATGAGCAGTTCTTC
V: TRBV25-1; length: 12; J: TRBJ2-5; size: few; D: NA; CDR3: CASRDPGETQYF; DNA: TGTGCCAGCAGGGACCCCGGAGAGACCCAGTACTTC
V: TRBV20-1; length: 16; J: TRBJ2-5; size: NA; D: TRBD2; CDR3: CSAREAIAGGLRTQYF; DNA: TGCAGTGCTAGAGAGGCGATAGCGGGGGGGCTAAGGACCCAGTACTTC
V: TRBV4-2; length: 16; J: TRBJ2-5; size: NA; D: TRBD2; CDR3: CASSQDGEAGGNEQYF; DNA: TGTGCCAGCAGCCAAGATGGGGAAGCGGGGGGCAATGAGCAGTACTTC
V: TRBV20-1; length: 15; J: TRBJ2-3; size: NA; D: NA; CDR3: CSADGPGVHVDTQYF; DNA: TGCAGTGCCGACGGGCCAGGGGTTCATGTAGATACGCAGTATTTT
V: TRBV5-5; length: 15; J: TRBJ2-2; size: NA; D: NA; CDR3: CASSKDGGRTGELFF; DNA: TGTGCCAGCAGCAAGGACGGAGGTAGAACCGGGGAGCTGTTTTTT
V: TRBV9; length: 15; J: TRBJ2-5; size: NA; D: TRBD1; CDR3: CVSSVGWTGQETQYF; DNA: TGTGTCAGCAGCGTAGGGTGGACAGGTCAAGAGACCCAGTACTTC
V: TRBV6-5; length: 14; J: TRBJ2-3; size: NA; D: NA; CDR3: CASRRAGAFDTQYF; DNA: TGTGCCAGCAGACGGGCGGGGGCCTTCGATACGCAGTATTTT
V: TRBV11-2; length: 16; J: TRBJ1-6; size: NA; D: TRBD1; CDR3: CASSLVGGTGSSPLHF; DNA: TGTGCCAGCAGCTTAGTAGGAGGGACAGGGAGTTCACCCCTCCACTTT
V: TRBV7-2; length: 13; J: TRBJ1-5; size: few; D: NA; CDR3: CASSPDRYQPQHF; DNA: TGTGCCAGCAGCCCAGACAGGTATCAGCCCCAGCATTTT
V: TRBV9; length: 17; J: TRBJ2-3; size: NA; D: TRBD2; CDR3: CASSVQNGLAFTDTQYF; DNA: TGTGCCAGCAGCGTCCAGAATGGACTAGCTTTTACAGATACGCAGTATTTT
V: TRBV12-3/TRBV12-4; length: 16; J: TRBJ2-3; size: NA; D: NA; CDR3: CASSSPGTKSTDMQYF; DNA: TGTGCCAGCAGTTCGCCCGGGACCAAGAGCACAGATATGCAGTATTTT
V: TRBV4-3; length: 19; J: TRBJ2-6; size: NA; D: TRBD1; CDR3: CASSQDGTGETSVANVLTF; DNA: TGCGCCAGCAGCCAAGATGGGACAGGTGAAACCTCTGTGGCCAACGTCCTGACTTTC
V: TRBV6-5; length: 14; J: TRBJ1-6; size: NA; D: NA; CDR3: CASSYSRDPLFLHF; DNA: TGTGCCAGCAGTTACTCGAGGGACCCCCTATTCCTCCACTTT
V: TRBV7-2; length: 18; J: TRBJ2-1; size: NA; D: TRBD1; CDR3: CASSSRPPGQGRQETQFF; DNA: TGTGCCAGCAGCTCAAGGCCGCCCGGACAGGGAAGACAAGAGACCCAGTTCTTC
V: TRBV27; length: 15; J: TRBJ1-2; size: NA; D: TRBD1; CDR3: CVSSYRQGARVGYTF; DNA: TGTGTCAGCAGTTATAGGCAGGGGGCGCGGGTTGGCTACACCTTC
V: TRBV6-5; length: 15; J: TRBJ1-6; size: few; D: NA; CDR3: CASGFRSSYNSPLHF; DNA: TGTGCCAGCGGTTTTCGGAGCTCCTATAATTCACCCCTCCACTTT
V: TRBV12-3/TRBV12-4; length: 12; J: TRBJ1-4; size: few; D: TRBD1; CDR3: CASSSTGSALFF; DNA: TGTGCCAGCAGTTCGACAGGGTCGGCACTGTTTTTT
V: TRBV6-4; length: 15; J: TRBJ2-1; size: few; D: NA; CDR3: CASSDGGAALNEQFF; DNA: TGTGCCAGCAGTGACGGGGGGGCCGCGTTAAATGAGCAGTTCTTC
V: TRBV28; length: 17; J: TRBJ2-3; size: NA; D: TRBD1; CDR3: CASSLAGTVPNTDTQYF; DNA: TGTGCCAGCAGTCTTGCCGGGACAGTCCCTAACACAGATACGCAGTATTTT
V: TRBV24-1; length: 14; J: TRBJ1-2; size: NA; D: NA; CDR3: CATSAGTDNYGYTF; DNA: TGTGCCACCAGTGCCGGGACGGACAACTATGGCTACACCTTC
V: TRBV28; length: 20; J: TRBJ2-3; size: NA; D: TRBD2; CDR3: CASSFQTLVPSGVSTDTQYF; DNA: TGTGCCAGCAGTTTCCAGACCCTGGTTCCTAGCGGGGTTAGCACAGATACGCAGTATTTT
V: TRBV7-2; length: 14; J: TRBJ2-5; size: NA; D: NA; CDR3: CASSFPTRQETQYF; DNA: TGTGCCAGCAGCTTCCCGACTAGACAAGAGACCCAGTACTTC
V: TRBV12-3/TRBV12-4; length: 14; J: TRBJ1-1; size: NA; D: NA; CDR3: CASSPLKPNTEAFF; DNA: TGTGCCAGCAGTCCACTGAAACCGAACACTGAAGCTTTCTTT
V: TRBV20-1; length: 14; J: TRBJ1-4; size: NA; D: NA; CDR3: CNASAAATNEKLFF; DNA: TGCAATGCTTCCGCGGCGGCCACTAATGAAAAACTGTTTTTT
V: TRBV5-1; length: 16; J: TRBJ2-3; size: NA; D: TRBD1; CDR3: CASSLAFGTGTDTQYF; DNA: TGCGCCAGCAGCTTGGCCTTTGGGACAGGAACAGATACGCAGTATTTT
V: TRBV25-1; length: 16; J: TRBJ2-7; size: few; D: NA; CDR3: CASSGIRGASVYEQYF; DNA: TGTGCCAGCAGTGGAATCAGGGGGGCCTCTGTTTACGAGCAGTACTTC